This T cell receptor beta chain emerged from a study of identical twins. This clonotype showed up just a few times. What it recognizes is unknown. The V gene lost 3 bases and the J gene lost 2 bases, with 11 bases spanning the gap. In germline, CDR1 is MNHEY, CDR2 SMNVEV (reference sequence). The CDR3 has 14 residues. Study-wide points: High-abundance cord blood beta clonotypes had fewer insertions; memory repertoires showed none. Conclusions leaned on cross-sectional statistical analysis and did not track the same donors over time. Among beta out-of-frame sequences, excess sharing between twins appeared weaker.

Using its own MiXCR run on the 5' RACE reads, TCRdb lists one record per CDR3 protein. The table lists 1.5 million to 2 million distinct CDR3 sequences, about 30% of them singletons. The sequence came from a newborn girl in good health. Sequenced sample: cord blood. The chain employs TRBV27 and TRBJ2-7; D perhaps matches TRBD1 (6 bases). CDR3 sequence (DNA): TGTGCCAGCAGTTTTGCCAGGGGAACCTACGAGCAGTACTTC. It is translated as CASSFARGTYEQYF.